This TCR beta chain originates from a study of blood T cell repertoires in COVID-19. V lost 5 bases and J 1 base, leaving 14 bases between the germline ends. This CDR3 has 14 amino acids. Germline CDR1 SQVTM, CDR2 ANQGSEA. How the authors handled the data: The assay estimated nucleated cells by amplifying reference gene primers. Sequenced by immunoSEQ multiplex PCR; TCRdb stores in-frame clones only, minus some. The V and J calls and clone size come from that table; D and trimming were worked out from the DNA. Of approximately 170,000 clones listed, more than 90% are singletons. The sample was peripheral blood. The clonotype was recovered from a man aged 55-75 years with active or convalescent COVID-19. The chain couples TRBV29-1 to TRBJ1-2; D not certain. The chain's CDR3 is CSVHTNDLNYGYTF. The CDR3 DNA reads as TGCAGCGTTCACACTAACGACCTTAACTATGGCTACACCTTC.